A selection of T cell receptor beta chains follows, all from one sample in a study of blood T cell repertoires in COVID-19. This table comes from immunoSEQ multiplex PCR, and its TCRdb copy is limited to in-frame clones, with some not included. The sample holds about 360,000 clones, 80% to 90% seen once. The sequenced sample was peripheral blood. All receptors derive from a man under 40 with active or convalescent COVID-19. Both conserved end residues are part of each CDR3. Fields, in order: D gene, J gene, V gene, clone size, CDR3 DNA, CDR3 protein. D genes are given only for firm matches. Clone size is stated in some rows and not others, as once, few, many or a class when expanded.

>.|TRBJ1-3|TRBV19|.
TGTGCGAGTCAATTTTCCTCTGGAAACACCATATATTTT
CASQFSSGNTIYF
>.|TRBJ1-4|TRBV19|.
TGTGCCAGTAGTGCCCGGAGTAGAACTAATGAAAAACTGTTTTTT
CASSARSRTNEKLFF
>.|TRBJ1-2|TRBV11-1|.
TGTGCCAGCAGCGCGGGACTCAACTATGGCTACACCTTC
CASSAGLNYGYTF
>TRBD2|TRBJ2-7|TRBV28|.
TGTGCCAGCAGTTTAGGGGGGGTAACGTCCTACGAGCAGTACTTC
CASSLGGVTSYEQYF
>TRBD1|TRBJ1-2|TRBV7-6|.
TGTGCCAGCAGCTTAGCGGCTTTTGGGGACAGGGGGATTGTCCGCTACACCTTC
CASSLAAFGDRGIVRYTF
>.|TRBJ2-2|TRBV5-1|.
TGCGCCAGCAGCTTGGGGCAGAACACCGGGGAGCTGTTTTTT
CASSLGQNTGELFF
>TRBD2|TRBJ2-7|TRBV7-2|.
TGTGCCAGCAGCCCATTAGCGGGACCCTACGAGCAGTACTTC
CASSPLAGPYEQYF
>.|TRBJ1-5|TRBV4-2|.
TGTGCCAGCAGCCAGATGGCCCAGGTTCAGCCCCAGCATTTT
CASSQMAQVQPQHF
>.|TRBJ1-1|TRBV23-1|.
TGCGCCAGCCCACCGAGAGGGCTACTGAACACTGAAGCTTTCTTT
CASPPRGLLNTEAFF
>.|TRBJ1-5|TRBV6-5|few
TGTGCCAGCACGGGAGGGCTCAATCAGCCCCAGCATTTT
CASTGGLNQPQHF
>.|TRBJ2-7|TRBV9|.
TGTGCCAGCAGCGTGAGGCGGGACTACGAGCAGTACTTC
CASSVRRDYEQYF
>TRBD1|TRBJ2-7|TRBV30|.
TGTGCCTGGTCCCCTGGGGGACAGGGACCCTACGAGCAGTACTTC
CAWSPGGQGPYEQYF
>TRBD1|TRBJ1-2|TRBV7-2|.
TGTGCCAGCAGCTTAGTTGGGGGTTGGAGGGGGCCCTATGGCTACACCTTC
CASSLVGGWRGPYGYTF
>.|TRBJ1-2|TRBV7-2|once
TGTGCCAGCAGCCCACTGGCAGGGAACTATGGCTACACCTTC
CASSPLAGNYGYTF
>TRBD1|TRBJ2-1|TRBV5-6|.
TGTGCCAGCAGCTTGATGCGACAGGGAAGAAACAATGAGCAGTTCTTC
CASSLMRQGRNNEQFF
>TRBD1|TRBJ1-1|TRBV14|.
TGTGCCAGCAGCCCGTGGCAGGGGGTTGAAGCTTTCTTT
CASSPWQGVEAFF
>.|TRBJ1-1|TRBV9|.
TGTGCCAGCAGCCCCGCGGGGATGAACACTGAAGCTTTCTTT
CASSPAGMNTEAFF
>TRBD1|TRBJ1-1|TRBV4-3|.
TGCGCCAGCAGCCACACAGGGGCGGAGGCTTTCTTT
CASSHTGAEAFF
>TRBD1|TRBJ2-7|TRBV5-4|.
TGTGCCAGCAGCTTGGCAGGACAGGGAAGCGACGAGCAGTACTTC
CASSLAGQGSDEQYF
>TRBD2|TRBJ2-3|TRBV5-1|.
TGCGCCAGCTTCTCTAGCGGAAGCACAGATACGCAGTATTTT
CASFSSGSTDTQYF
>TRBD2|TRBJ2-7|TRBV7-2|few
TGTGCCAGCAGCTTAGCGTCAATGGCGGGAGTTGGGTACGAGCAGTACTTC
CASSLASMAGVGYEQYF
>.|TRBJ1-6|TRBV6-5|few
TGTGCCAGCAGCACCTCCGGGACACTAAATTCACCCCTCCACTTT
CASSTSGTLNSPLHF
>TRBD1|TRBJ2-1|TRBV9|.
TGTGCCAGCAGCTCCGGGACAGGGCACAATGAGCAGTTCTTC
CASSSGTGHNEQFF
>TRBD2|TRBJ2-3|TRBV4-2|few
TGTGCCAGCAGCCAGGCCTCTGGCGGGGGGGCTGCAGATACGCAGTATTTT
CASSQASGGGAADTQYF
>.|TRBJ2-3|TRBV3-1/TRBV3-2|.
TGTGCCAGCAGTCAGAGCCGGGACTTCACAGATACGCAGTATTTT
CASSQSRDFTDTQYF
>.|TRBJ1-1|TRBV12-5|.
TGTGCTAGTGGTTTGGTACATATGGACACTGAAGCTTTCTTT
CASGLVHMDTEAFF
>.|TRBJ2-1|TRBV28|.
TGTGCCAGCATGTCTTCCGATGAGCAGTTCTTC
CASMSSDEQFF
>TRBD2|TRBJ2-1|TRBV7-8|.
TGTGCCAGCACCTCCGCGGGGACTAGAGTCAATGAGCAGTTCTTC
CASTSAGTRVNEQFF
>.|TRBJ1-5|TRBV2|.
TGTGCCAGCTCTCCCCGGGTCCTATCGGAGCAGCCCCAGCATTTT
CASSPRVLSEQPQHF
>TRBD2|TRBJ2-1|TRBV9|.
TGTGCCAGCAGCGGGGGGACTAGCGGGCTATACAATGAGCAGTTCTTC
CASSGGTSGLYNEQFF
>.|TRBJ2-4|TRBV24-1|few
TGTGCCACCAGTGATTTCCCCCCCGAGATTCAGTACTTC
CATSDFPPEIQYF
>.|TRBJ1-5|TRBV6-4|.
TGTGCCAGCAGGGCCTCAGGGGACGGTCAGCCCCAGCATTTT
CASRASGDGQPQHF
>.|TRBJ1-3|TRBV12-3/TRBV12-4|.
TGTGCCCCAGGGGCGGACTCTGGAAACACCATATATTTT
CAPGADSGNTIYF
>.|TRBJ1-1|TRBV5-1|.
TGCGCCAGCAGCTTGGGCAGTACCATGAACACTGAAGCTTTCTTT
CASSLGSTMNTEAFF
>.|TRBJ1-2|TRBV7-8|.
TGTGCCAGCAGCCTAAGTGTGGCGGGCAGGGGATATGGCTACACCTTC
CASSLSVAGRGYGYTF
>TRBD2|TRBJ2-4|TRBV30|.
TGTGCCTGGAGCTGGGGGGGGGAGGTCAAAAACATTCAGTACTTC
CAWSWGGEVKNIQYF
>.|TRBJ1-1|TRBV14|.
TGTGCCAGCAGCCCTGGGGGCCCCGAGTCAGCTGAAGCTTTCTTT
CASSPGGPESAEAFF
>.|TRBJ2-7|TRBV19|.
TGTGCCAGTAGGTCCTCTATCAGGGGGGCCTACGAGCAGTACTTC
CASRSSIRGAYEQYF
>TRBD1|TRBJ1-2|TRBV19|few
TGTGCCAGTAGGCCGATCGACAGGGCCAGCTATGGCTACACCTTC
CASRPIDRASYGYTF
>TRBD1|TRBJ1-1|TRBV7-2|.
TGTGCCAGCAGCTTAGGAGGACAGGCCCCTGAAGCTTTCTTT
CASSLGGQAPEAFF
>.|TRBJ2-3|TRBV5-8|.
TGTGCCAGCAGCTTGGGGGTGAATAGCGACTTTAGCACAGATACGCAGTATTTT
CASSLGVNSDFSTDTQYF
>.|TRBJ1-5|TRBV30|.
TGTGCCTGGAGTTCCGGGGACTATAGCAATCAGCCCCAGCATTTT
CAWSSGDYSNQPQHF
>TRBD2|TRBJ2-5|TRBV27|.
TGTGCCAGCAGTTTAGCGGGAGTTTTGGAGACCCAGTACTTC
CASSLAGVLETQYF
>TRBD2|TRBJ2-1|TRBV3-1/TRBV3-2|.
TGTGCCAGCAGCCAGACTAGCGGCCACAATGAGCAGTTCTTC
CASSQTSGHNEQFF
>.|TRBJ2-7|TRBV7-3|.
TGTGCCAGCAGCGCCGGACCTCAGGGGACCTACGAGCAGTACTTC
CASSAGPQGTYEQYF
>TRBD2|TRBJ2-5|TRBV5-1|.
TGCGCCAGCAGCTGGACTAGCGGGAGCAGGGAGACCCAGTACTTC
CASSWTSGSRETQYF
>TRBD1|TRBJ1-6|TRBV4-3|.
TGCGCCAGCAGTGGGGGCAGGGGGCTCTCACCCCTCCACTTT
CASSGGRGLSPLHF
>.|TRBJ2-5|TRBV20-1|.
TGCAGTGCTCCCGTCGAGACCCAGTACTTC
CSAPVETQYF
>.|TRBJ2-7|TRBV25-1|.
TGTGCCAGCAGTGAAGCGACAGACTACGAGCAGTACTTC
CASSEATDYEQYF
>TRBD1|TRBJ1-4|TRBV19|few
TGTGCCAGTAGCAAGAGGGACAGTGCAACTAATGAAAAACTGTTTTTT
CASSKRDSATNEKLFF
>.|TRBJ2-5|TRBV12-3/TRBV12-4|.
TGTGCCAGCTCGACAGTCAGTGAGACCCAGTACTTC
CASSTVSETQYF
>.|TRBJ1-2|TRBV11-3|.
TGTGCCAGCACGGGGGGGCAGAACTATGGCTACACCTTC
CASTGGQNYGYTF
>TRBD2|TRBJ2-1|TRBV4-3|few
TGCGCCAGCAGCCGAATAGCGGGGGGCCCCAATGAGCAGTTCTTC
CASSRIAGGPNEQFF
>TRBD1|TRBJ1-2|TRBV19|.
TGTGCCAGTAGTATAGAAGGGAGACAGGGGCGAGGAGGCTACACCTTC
CASSIEGRQGRGGYTF
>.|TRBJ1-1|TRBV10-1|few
TGCGCCAGCAGGCCTCTAGGCAAGAACACTGAAGCTTTCTTT
CASRPLGKNTEAFF
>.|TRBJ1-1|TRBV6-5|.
TGTGCCAGCAGTTACTCGGTCAGGGGTAACACTGAAGCTTTCTTT
CASSYSVRGNTEAFF
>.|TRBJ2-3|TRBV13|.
TGTGCCAGCAGCTTTCCCCAGAGGGCGCAGTATTTT
CASSFPQRAQYF